These T cell receptor beta chains were read from a single sample in a study of blood T cell repertoires in COVID-19. Clones were read by immunoSEQ multiplex PCR, and TCRdb kept only the in-frame ones, dropping some. The sample has roughly 220,000 clones; roughly 88% are singletons. Sequenced input: PBMCs or T cells enriched from blood (not recorded which). These receptors were taken from a woman aged 40 to 50 with acute COVID-19. Both conserved end residues are part of each CDR3. D genes are given only for firm matches. For some rows the clone size is stated as once, few or many, or as a class when expanded; others skip it.

V gene	D gene	J gene	clone size	CDR3 protein	CDR3 DNA
TRBV7-2	TRBD1	TRBJ1-1	once	CASSSPGGTEAFF	TGTGCCAGCAGCTCCCCAGGGGGAACTGAAGCTTTCTTT
TRBV11-2	-	TRBJ2-1	few	CASSLGPSSYNEQFF	TGTGCCAGCAGCTTAGGCCCTAGCTCCTACAATGAGCAGTTCTTC
TRBV11-1	TRBD1	TRBJ1-2	-	CASSLTTTGVDGYTF	TGTGCCAGCAGCTTAACGACAACAGGGGTTGACGGCTACACCTTC
TRBV6-5	TRBD1	TRBJ1-2	few	CASSFQQGANYGYTF	TGTGCCAGCAGTTTTCAACAGGGGGCTAACTATGGCTACACCTTC
TRBV5-1	TRBD1	TRBJ2-3	-	CASSLGASGGPTDTQYF	TGCGCCAGCAGCTTGGGAGCCTCAGGGGGCCCCACAGATACGCAGTATTTT
TRBV5-5	-	TRBJ1-4	-	CASTPLWRDEKLFF	TGTGCCAGCACCCCCCTGTGGAGGGATGAAAAACTGTTTTTT
TRBV7-9	TRBD1	TRBJ1-4	-	CASQTGVDEKLFF	TGTGCCAGCCAAACAGGGGTCGATGAAAAACTGTTTTTT
TRBV5-5	-	TRBJ1-3	few	CASSLAWGGGNTIYF	TGTGCCAGCAGCTTGGCGTGGGGGGGCGGAAACACCATATATTTT
TRBV10-3	-	TRBJ1-2	-	CAIRDSNYGYTF	TGTGCCATCAGGGACAGTAACTATGGCTACACCTTC
TRBV4-1	-	TRBJ2-5	-	CASSQPQVETQYF	TGCGCCAGCAGCCAACCGCAGGTGGAGACCCAGTACTTC
TRBV2	-	TRBJ1-5	-	CASSDWAASNQPQHF	TGTGCCAGCAGTGACTGGGCAGCTAGCAATCAGCCCCAGCATTTT
TRBV3-1/TRBV3-2	-	TRBJ1-1	-	CASTPGRGHNTEAFF	TGTGCCAGCACCCCAGGGCGGGGGCATAACACTGAAGCTTTCTTT
TRBV19	-	TRBJ1-1	once	CASIGSTEAFF	TGTGCCAGTATCGGGAGTACTGAAGCTTTCTTT
TRBV12-5	-	TRBJ1-1	-	CASGEQVDF	TGTGCTAGTGGTGAACAGGTAGACTTT
TRBV3-1/TRBV3-2	TRBD1	TRBJ1-2	-	CASSQAGQGRGGYTF	TGTGCCAGCAGCCAAGCGGGACAGGGGCGTGGTGGCTACACCTTC
TRBV25-1	-	TRBJ1-6	-	CASSVDQGLDSPLHF	TGTGCCAGCAGTGTGGATCAGGGGCTTGATTCACCCCTCCACTTT
TRBV9	-	TRBJ2-3	once	CASSPRGMITDTQYF	TGTGCCAGCAGCCCTCGAGGGATGATCACAGATACGCAGTATTTT
TRBV2	-	TRBJ2-6	-	CASSVEVTAGANVLTF	TGTGCCAGCAGTGTAGAGGTGACGGCTGGGGCCAACGTCCTGACTTTC
TRBV10-3	TRBD1	TRBJ1-1	-	CAISGQGPQAFF	TGTGCCATCAGTGGACAGGGGCCGCAAGCTTTCTTT
TRBV28	TRBD1	TRBJ1-6	-	CASTDRGSFNSPLHF	TGTGCCAGCACTGACAGGGGGTCATTTAATTCACCCCTCCACTTT
TRBV5-1	TRBD2	TRBJ2-5	once	CASSLGGLAEQETQYF	TGCGCCAGCAGCCTGGGAGGACTAGCGGAACAAGAGACCCAGTACTTC
TRBV5-4	-	TRBJ1-1	-	CASSSRGASSNTEAFF	TGTGCCAGCAGCTCGCGGGGGGCCTCGTCGAACACTGAAGCTTTCTTT
TRBV9	-	TRBJ1-4	once	CASSVSGLSEKLFF	TGTGCCAGCAGCGTTTCAGGGCTAAGTGAAAAACTGTTTTTT
TRBV4-1	-	TRBJ1-4	-	CASSQGTPNEKLFF	TGCGCCAGCAGCCAAGGGACACCTAATGAAAAACTGTTTTTT
TRBV6-4	-	TRBJ2-3	-	CASSKGVLDTQYF	TGTGCCAGCAGTAAAGGAGTATTAGATACGCAGTATTTT
TRBV7-2	TRBD2	TRBJ2-7	-	CASSLGLAGGLYEQYF	TGTGCCAGCAGCTTAGGACTAGCGGGGGGGCTGTACGAGCAGTACTTC
TRBV7-9	-	TRBJ2-3	-	CASSDTGTGTDTQYF	TGTGCCAGCAGCGACACAGGTACAGGCACAGATACGCAGTATTTT
TRBV4-3	TRBD1	TRBJ2-7	-	CASSQESNTGTGLFEQYF	TGCGCCAGCAGCCAAGAGAGCAATACCGGGACAGGGTTGTTCGAGCAGTACTTC
TRBV28	-	TRBJ1-2	-	CASSLANPGGYTF	TGTGCCAGCAGTTTGGCAAATCCGGGTGGCTACACCTTC
TRBV5-4	TRBD2	TRBJ2-1	-	CASSSSSGAGRSYNEQFF	TGTGCCAGCAGCTCTTCAAGCGGGGCCGGTCGCTCCTACAATGAGCAGTTCTTC
TRBV29-1	-	TRBJ2-5	-	CSSDSGDF	TGCAGCTCCGACTCAGGGGACTTC
TRBV12-3/TRBV12-4	-	TRBJ1-1	-	CASSHRANTEAFF	TGTGCCAGCAGTCACAGGGCCAACACTGAAGCTTTCTTT
TRBV14	-	TRBJ1-6	once	CASSQVREKQGSPLHF	TGTGCCAGCAGCCAGGTTCGGGAGAAGCAGGGATCACCCCTCCACTTT
TRBV6-1	-	TRBJ1-2	-	CASREGTGSDGYTF	TGTGCCAGCAGAGAAGGAACAGGTTCGGATGGCTACACCTTC
TRBV21-1	-	TRBJ2-2	-	CASSDRRTGYQYGELFF	TGTGCCAGCAGCGATAGGAGGACAGGGTATCAATACGGGGAGCTGTTTTTT
TRBV7-2	-	TRBJ1-1	-	CASSVQVNTEAFF	TGTGCCAGCAGCGTACAGGTAAACACTGAAGCTTTCTTT
TRBV6-2/TRBV6-3	TRBD2	TRBJ2-5	-	CASRPLGLATLETQYF	TGTGCCAGCCGCCCCCTAGGACTAGCTACTTTAGAGACCCAGTACTTC
TRBV14	TRBD1	TRBJ1-6	-	CASSPRTGAGVFSPLHF	TGTGCCAGCAGCCCTCGGACAGGGGCTGGAGTATTTTCACCCCTCCACTTT
TRBV24-1	-	TRBJ1-2	-	CATSERASDGYTF	TGTGCCACCAGTGAGCGGGCTTCGGATGGCTACACCTTC
TRBV9	-	TRBJ1-6	-	CASSQGGGNSPLHF	TGTGCCAGCAGCCAAGGGGGGGGAAATTCACCCCTCCACTTT
TRBV10-3	TRBD2	TRBJ2-1	-	CATKTSGGAENEQFF	TGTGCCACCAAGACTAGCGGGGGGGCGGAGAATGAGCAGTTCTTC
TRBV7-9	TRBD1	TRBJ1-1	-	CASSRETGSIEAFF	TGTGCCAGCAGCCGCGAGACAGGGTCAATTGAAGCTTTCTTT
TRBV5-6	-	TRBJ1-2	-	CASSPLSSSGYGYTF	TGTGCCAGCAGCCCTCTTAGTTCTTCGGGTTATGGCTACACCTTC